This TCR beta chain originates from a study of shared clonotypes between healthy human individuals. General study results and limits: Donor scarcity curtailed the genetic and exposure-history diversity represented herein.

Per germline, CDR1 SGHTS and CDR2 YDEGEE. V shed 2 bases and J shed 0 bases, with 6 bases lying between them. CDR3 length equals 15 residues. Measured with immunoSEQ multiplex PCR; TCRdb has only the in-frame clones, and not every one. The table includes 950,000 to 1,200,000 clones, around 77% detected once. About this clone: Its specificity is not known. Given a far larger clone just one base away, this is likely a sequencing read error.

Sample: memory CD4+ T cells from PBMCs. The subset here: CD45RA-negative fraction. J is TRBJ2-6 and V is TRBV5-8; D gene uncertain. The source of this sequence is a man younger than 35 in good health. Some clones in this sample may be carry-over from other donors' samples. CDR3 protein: CASSLRSSGANVLTF. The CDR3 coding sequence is TGTGCCAGCAGCTTACGGAGCTCTGGGGCCAACGTCCTGACTTTC.